The 19 T cell receptor beta chains below were found in one sample sequenced in a study of radiotherapy plus CTLA-4 blockade in lung cancer. Clones were sequenced by immunoSEQ multiplex PCR, and TCRdb holds only the in-frame ones, with some missing. The sample shows some 100,000 clones, about 77% of them seen only once. The source material was peripheral blood, sampled from a patient treated with radiotherapy plus ipilimumab. The origin of the receptors is a human donor with non-small cell lung cancer who had a partial response to radiotherapy plus ipilimumab.

The rearrangement uses TRBV4-1 and TRBJ1-1, with no clear D. The germline V gene has CDR1 MGHRA and CDR2 YSYEKL. V lost 2 bases and J 4 bases, leaving 17 bases between the germline ends. CDR3 size: 16 residues. The DNA for the CDR3 is TGCGCCAGCAGCCAACCTGCTGTGGGAGGGTTCACTGAAGCTTTCTTT. Protein: CASSQPAVGGFTEAFF.

V is TRBV5-4 and J is TRBJ2-7; weak D call: TRBD2 (6 bases). Germline CDR1 is SGHNT and CDR2 is YYREEE (reference sequence). With 0 bases removed from V and 7 bases from J, the gap between germline ends came to 20 bases. This CDR3 has 16 amino acids. In nucleotides, the CDR3 is TGTGCCAGCAGCTTGGCCCGGGTCCTAGCGTTAGTGGAGCAGTACGTC. This translates into CASSLARVLALVEQYV.

The chain carries TRBV7-2 and TRBJ1-2; the D gene is possibly TRBD1 (6 bases). Germline assignment: CDR1 SGHTA and CDR2 FQGNSA. The CDR3 has 15 residues. V lost 1 base to trimming and J lost 8 bases, with 17 bases between them. CDR3 residues: CASSLVSFQGRGYTF. The CDR3 nucleotides are TGTGCCAGCAGCTTAGTTTCCTTCCAGGGGAGAGGCTACACCTTC.

The chain carries TRBV6-5 and TRBJ2-2; 7 nucleotides line up with TRBD1. The CDR3 extends over 15 amino acids. Germline V lookup: CDR1 MNHEY, CDR2 SVGAGI. Losses at the gene ends were 7 bases for V and 0 bases for J; bases not matched to a gene: 5. The CDR3 loop is CASKMGQSNTGELFF. CDR3 sequence (DNA): TGTGCCAGCAAGATGGGACAGTCGAACACCGGGGAGCTGTTTTTT.

V gene TRBV6-1 combines with J gene TRBJ2-3, with D possibly TRBD2 on 5 matching bases. The CDR3 loop spans 13 amino acids. V lost 7 bases and J lost 5, with 13 bases in between. Germline V gives CDR1 MNHNS, CDR2 SASEGT. The CDR3 bases are TGTGCCAGCATCTACGGGATCGGAGATACGCAGTATTTT. This encodes CASIYGIGDTQYF.

V is TRBV7-2 and J is TRBJ2-1; D might be TRBD2 (6 bases). V gave up 3 bases and J gave up 2 bases, with 8 bases separating them. This CDR3 is 14 amino acids long. CDR1 is SGHTA, CDR2 FQGNSA, per germline. The CDR3 nucleotides are TGTGCCAGCAGCTTCGGAGGGCCCTACAATGAGCAGTTCTTC. This codes for CASSFGGPYNEQFF.

The rearrangement joins TRBV2 to TRBJ2-3, with 10 bases matching TRBD1. With 9 bases clipped from V and 1 base from J, the junction kept 10 bases outside the gene matches. Per germline, CDR1 SNHLY and CDR2 FYNNEI. The CDR3 has 16 amino acids. The CDR3, as DNA: TGTGCCAGTACTTTATTGACAGGGGGCGGCACAGATACGCAGTATTTT. It specifies CASTLLTGGGTDTQYF.

This clone was recorded only once. The chain joins TRBV15 to TRBJ1-4; D gene ambiguous. From germline, CDR1 is LNHNV and CDR2 YYDKDF (reference sequence). The CDR3 has 16 amino acids. Between the trimmed V and J ends, which lost 3 bases and 2 bases, there was a span of 13 bases. The CDR3 DNA reads as TGTGCCACCAGCAGGGAGAATCCCGGGACTAATGAAAAACTGTTTTTT. This encodes CATSRENPGTNEKLFF.

The V call is TRBV4-2, the J call TRBJ2-5; 8 bases are shared with TRBD1. Germline CDR1 is LGHNA and CDR2 is YNFKEQ. This CDR3 contains 15 residues. The J segment lost 5 bases and the V segment lost 1 base, leaving 6 bases of the junction unmatched. Written as DNA, the CDR3 is TGTGCCAGCAGCCAAGGTCAGGGGGCAGCGGAGACCCAGTACTTC. Its protein is CASSQGQGAAETQYF.

Ten or more counts support this clone. This rearrangement joins TRBV5-6 to TRBJ2-7; 7 bases agree with TRBD1. With V trimmed by 3 bases and J by 7 bases, 7 bases remained unmatched. This CDR3 is built from 13 residues. Germline V gives CDR1 SGHDT, CDR2 YYEEEE. Here the CDR3 DNA reads TGTGCCAGCAGCTCCCGACAGGGTCGGGAGCAGTACGTC. Protein sequence: CASSSRQGREQYV.

The rearrangement joins TRBV7-2 to TRBJ2-5; a weak D match, TRBD2 (7 bases). Germline V gene data show CDR1 as SGHTA and CDR2 as FQGNSA. The germline V and J ends were trimmed by 4 bases and 6 bases, with 21 bases remaining between them. The CDR3 spans 16 residues. CDR3 loop: CASSSGVGLGGQTQYF. The DNA of the CDR3 is TGTGCCAGCAGCTCAGGGGTCGGACTAGGCGGGCAGACCCAGTACTTC.

This clone turned up a few times. The sample has other DNA sequences that encode this CDR3 too. This chain joins TRBV4-2 and TRBJ2-1, with 10 nucleotides matching TRBD2. V was pared by 0 bases and J by 5 bases, with 4 bases of the junction left unmatched. The CDR3 consists of 16 residues. The germline V gene encodes CDR1 LGHNA and CDR2 YNFKEQ. The chain's CDR3 is CASSQEGTSGNNEQFF. CDR3 sequence (DNA): TGTGCCAGCAGCCAAGAAGGTACTAGCGGGAACAATGAGCAGTTCTTC.

This clone was recorded a few times. CDR3 DNA: TGCGCCAGCAGCCAAACCGTCCTAGGAGGCACTGAAGCTTTCTTT. Protein product: CASSQTVLGGTEAFF. V and J are TRBV4-3 and TRBJ1-1; D gene ambiguous. The V end lost 2 bases, the J end lost 4 bases, and 14 bases lay between the germline ends. Germline CDR1 is LGHNA and CDR2 is YSLEER. CDR3 length: 15 amino acids.

The chain recombines TRBV28 with TRBJ2-5, with TRBD2 as a possible D gene (5 bases). This CDR3 region has 13 residues. Germline CDR1 is MDHEN and CDR2 is SYDVKM. Trimming left V 6 bases short and J 2 bases short, with 10 bases between. CDR3 loop: CASSWRTQETQYF. Here the CDR3 DNA reads TGTGCCAGCAGCTGGCGGACTCAAGAGACCCAGTACTTC.

The rearrangement uses TRBV2 and TRBJ1-1; D is possibly TRBD1 (5 bases). Germline loops: CDR1 SNHLY, CDR2 FYNNEI. The CDR3 covers 16 residues. V gave up 4 bases and J gave up 11 bases, with 26 bases separating them. CDR3 nucleotide sequence: TGTGCCAGCAGTGGGCAGGGCTTCCCCGCAGGCGGCGAGGCTTTCTTT. The encoded protein is CASSGQGFPAGGEAFF.

This sequence joins TRBV6-1 and TRBJ2-1, with 8 bases lining up with TRBD2. Losses at the gene ends were 9 bases for V and 2 bases for J; bases not matched to a gene: 6. The CDR3 has 14 amino acids. CDR1 and CDR2 (germline): MNHNS, SASEGT. The CDR3 DNA reads as TGTGCCAGTGGGGCGGGGGGACCCTACAATGAGCAGTTCTTC. Translated, it gives CASGAGGPYNEQFF.

The chain uses TRBV7-3 and TRBJ2-1; maybe TRBD2 (5 bases). Trimming removed 2 bases from V and 10 bases from J, with 12 bases in between. Germline CDR1 and CDR2: SGHTA and FQGTGA. The CDR3 is 13 residues long. CDR3 in amino acids: CASSLEGPAEQFF. CDR3 bases: TGTGCCAGCAGCTTAGAGGGCCCCGCCGAGCAGTTCTTC.

This clone was found once. The J gene is TRBJ1-2, the V gene TRBV10-3; D gene uncertain. Trimming stripped 0 bases from V and 1 base from J, with 9 bases between. CDR3 size: 15 residues. CDR1 is ENHRY, CDR2 SYGVKD, per germline. CDR3 region: CAISESQQVNYGYTF. CDR3 DNA: TGTGCCATCAGTGAGTCCCAGCAGGTTAACTATGGCTACACCTTC.

The chain's CDR3 is CASSVGDTPNTGELFF. CDR3 DNA sequence: TGTGCCAGCAGCGTAGGGGACACGCCGAACACCGGGGAGCTGTTTTTT. J is TRBJ2-2 and V is TRBV9, with D maybe TRBD1 (6 bases). Trimming took off 0 bases at V and 0 bases at J, with 9 bases between the two ends. The CDR3 loop spans 16 amino acids. In germline, CDR1 is SGDLS, CDR2 YYNGEE.